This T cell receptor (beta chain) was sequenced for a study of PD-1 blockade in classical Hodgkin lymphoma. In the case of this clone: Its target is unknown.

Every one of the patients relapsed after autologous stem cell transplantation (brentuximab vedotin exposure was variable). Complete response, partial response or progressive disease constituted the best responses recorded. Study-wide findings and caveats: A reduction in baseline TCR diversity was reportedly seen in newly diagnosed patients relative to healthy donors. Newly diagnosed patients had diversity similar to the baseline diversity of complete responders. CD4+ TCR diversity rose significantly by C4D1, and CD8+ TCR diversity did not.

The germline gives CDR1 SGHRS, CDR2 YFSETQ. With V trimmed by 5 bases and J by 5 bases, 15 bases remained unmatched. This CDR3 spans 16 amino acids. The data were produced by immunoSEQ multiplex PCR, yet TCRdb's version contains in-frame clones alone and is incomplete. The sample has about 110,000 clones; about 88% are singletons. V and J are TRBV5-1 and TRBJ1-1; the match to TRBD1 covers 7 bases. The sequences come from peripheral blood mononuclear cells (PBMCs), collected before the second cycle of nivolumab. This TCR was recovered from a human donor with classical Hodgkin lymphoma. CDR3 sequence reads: CASRGSHYRGGTEAFF. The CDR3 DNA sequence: TGCGCCAGCAGAGGATCCCATTACAGGGGTGGTACTGAAGCTTTCTTT.